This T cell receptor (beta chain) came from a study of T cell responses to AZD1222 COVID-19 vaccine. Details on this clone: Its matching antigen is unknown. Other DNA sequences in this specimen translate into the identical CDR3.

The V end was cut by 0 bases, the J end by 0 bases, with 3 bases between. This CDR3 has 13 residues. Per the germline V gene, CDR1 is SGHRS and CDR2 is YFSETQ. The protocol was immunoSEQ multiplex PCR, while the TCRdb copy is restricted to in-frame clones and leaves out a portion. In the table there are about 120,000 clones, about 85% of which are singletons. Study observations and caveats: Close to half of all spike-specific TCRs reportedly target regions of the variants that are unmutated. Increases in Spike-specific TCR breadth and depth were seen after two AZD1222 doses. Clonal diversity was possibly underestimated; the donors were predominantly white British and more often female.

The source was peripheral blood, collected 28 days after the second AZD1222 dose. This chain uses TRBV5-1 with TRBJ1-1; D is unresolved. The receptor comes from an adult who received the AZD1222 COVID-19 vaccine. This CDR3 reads CASSLVVNTEAFF. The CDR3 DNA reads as TGCGCCAGCAGCTTGGTCGTGAACACTGAAGCTTTCTTT.